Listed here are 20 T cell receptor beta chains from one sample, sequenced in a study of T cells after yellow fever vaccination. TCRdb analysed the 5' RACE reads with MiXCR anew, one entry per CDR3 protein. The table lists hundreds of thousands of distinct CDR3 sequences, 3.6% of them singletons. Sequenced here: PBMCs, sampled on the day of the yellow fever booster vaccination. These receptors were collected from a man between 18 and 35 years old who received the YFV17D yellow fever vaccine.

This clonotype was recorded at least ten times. The CDR3 sequence is CASSPDGDPYNEQFF. DNA of the CDR3: TGTGCCAGCAGCCCCGACGGTGACCCCTACAATGAGCAGTTCTTC. The rearrangement links TRBV5-6 to TRBJ2-1; D call uncertain. The germline V gene encodes CDR1 SGHDT and CDR2 YYEEEE. Trimming removed 4 bases at V and 2 bases at J, with 13 bases between. This CDR3 contains 15 residues.

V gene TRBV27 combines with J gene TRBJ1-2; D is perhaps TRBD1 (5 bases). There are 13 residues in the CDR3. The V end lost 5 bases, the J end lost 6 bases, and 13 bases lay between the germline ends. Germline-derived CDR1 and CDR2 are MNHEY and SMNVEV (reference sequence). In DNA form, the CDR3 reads TGTGCCAGCAGTCTAAATGTGGGGGATGGCTACACCTTC. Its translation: CASSLNVGDGYTF.

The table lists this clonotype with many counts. CDR3 coding DNA: TGTGCCACCAGTGATAAGGCAGTGCATAGCAATCAGCCCCAGCATTTT. Translating it yields CATSDKAVHSNQPQHF. The chain carries TRBV24-1 and TRBJ1-5, with D unresolved. The CDR3 covers 16 residues. In germline, CDR1 is KGHDR, CDR2 SFDVKD. With 3 bases removed from V and 0 bases from J, the gap between germline ends came to 11 bases.

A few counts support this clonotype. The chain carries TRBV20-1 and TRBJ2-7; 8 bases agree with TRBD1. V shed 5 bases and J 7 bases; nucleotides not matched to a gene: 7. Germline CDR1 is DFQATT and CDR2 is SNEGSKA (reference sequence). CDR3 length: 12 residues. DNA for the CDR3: TGCAGTGCTTCCGGGACAGGAGGTGAGCAGTACGTC. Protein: CSASGTGGEQYV.

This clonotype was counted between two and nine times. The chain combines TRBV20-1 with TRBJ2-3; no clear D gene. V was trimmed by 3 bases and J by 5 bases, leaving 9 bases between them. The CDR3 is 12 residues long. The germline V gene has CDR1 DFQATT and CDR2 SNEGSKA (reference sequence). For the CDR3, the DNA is TGCAGTGCTAGTAGCCCCCAAGATACGCAGTATTTT. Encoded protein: CSASSPQDTQYF.

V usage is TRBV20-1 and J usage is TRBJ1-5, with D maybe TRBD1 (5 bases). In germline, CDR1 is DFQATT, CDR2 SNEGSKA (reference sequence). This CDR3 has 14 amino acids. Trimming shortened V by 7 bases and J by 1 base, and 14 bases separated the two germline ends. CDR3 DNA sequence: TGCAGTGTCCTCCTCAGGGCGAGCAATCAGCCCCAGCATTTT. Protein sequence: CSVLLRASNQPQHF.

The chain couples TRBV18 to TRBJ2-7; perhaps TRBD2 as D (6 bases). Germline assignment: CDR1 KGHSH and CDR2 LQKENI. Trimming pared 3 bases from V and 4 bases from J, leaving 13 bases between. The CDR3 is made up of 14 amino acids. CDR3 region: CASSPGRGGYEQYF. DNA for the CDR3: TGTGCCAGCTCACCGGGAAGGGGAGGATACGAGCAGTACTTC.

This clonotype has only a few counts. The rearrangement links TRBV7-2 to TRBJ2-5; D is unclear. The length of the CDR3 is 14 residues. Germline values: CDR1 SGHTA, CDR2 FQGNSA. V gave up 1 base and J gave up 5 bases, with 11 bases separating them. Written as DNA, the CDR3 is TGTGCCAGCAGCTTAGTATCATTTGGGGAGACCCAGTACTTC. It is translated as CASSLVSFGETQYF.

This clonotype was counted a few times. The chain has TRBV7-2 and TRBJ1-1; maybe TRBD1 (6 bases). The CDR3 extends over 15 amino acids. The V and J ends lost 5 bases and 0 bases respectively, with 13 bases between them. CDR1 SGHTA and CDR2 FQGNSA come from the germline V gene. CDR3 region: CASSLGGVLNTEAFF. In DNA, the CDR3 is TGTGCCAGCAGCCTAGGGGGGGTCCTGAACACTGAAGCTTTCTTT.

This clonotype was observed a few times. This chain's CDR3 is CASSPYRDGRDTQYF. The CDR3 region has the DNA TGTGCCAGTAGTCCTTACAGGGACGGAAGAGATACGCAGTATTTT. V usage is TRBV19 and J usage is TRBJ2-3; D perhaps matches TRBD1 (6 bases). The germline V gene has CDR1 LNHDA and CDR2 SQIVND (reference sequence). This CDR3 is built from 15 residues. V was trimmed by 5 bases and J by 5 bases, leaving 17 bases between them.

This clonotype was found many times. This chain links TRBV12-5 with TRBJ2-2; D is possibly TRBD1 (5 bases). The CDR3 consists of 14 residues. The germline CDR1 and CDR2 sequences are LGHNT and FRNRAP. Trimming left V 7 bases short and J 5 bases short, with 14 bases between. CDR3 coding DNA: TGTGCTAGTGAACCAGGGAAAAAGACCGGGGAGCTGTTTTTT. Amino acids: CASEPGKKTGELFF.

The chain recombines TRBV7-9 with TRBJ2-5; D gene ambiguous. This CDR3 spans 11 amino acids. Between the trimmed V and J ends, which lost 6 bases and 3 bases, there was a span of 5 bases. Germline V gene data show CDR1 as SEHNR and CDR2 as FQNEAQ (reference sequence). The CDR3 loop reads CASRKKETQYF. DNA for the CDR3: TGTGCCAGCAGAAAGAAAGAGACCCAGTACTTC.

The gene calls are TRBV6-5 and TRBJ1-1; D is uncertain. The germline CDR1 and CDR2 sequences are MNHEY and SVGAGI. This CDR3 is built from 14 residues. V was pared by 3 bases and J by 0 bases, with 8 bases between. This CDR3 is CASSYLPLNTEAFF. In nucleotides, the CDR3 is TGTGCCAGCAGTTATCTCCCACTGAACACTGAAGCTTTCTTT.

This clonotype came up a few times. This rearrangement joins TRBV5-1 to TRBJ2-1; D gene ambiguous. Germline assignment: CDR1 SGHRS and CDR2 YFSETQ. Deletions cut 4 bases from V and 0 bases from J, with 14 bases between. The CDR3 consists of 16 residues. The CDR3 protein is CASSLPAIGSYNEQFF. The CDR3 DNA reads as TGCGCCAGCAGCCTGCCCGCTATAGGCTCCTACAATGAGCAGTTCTTC.

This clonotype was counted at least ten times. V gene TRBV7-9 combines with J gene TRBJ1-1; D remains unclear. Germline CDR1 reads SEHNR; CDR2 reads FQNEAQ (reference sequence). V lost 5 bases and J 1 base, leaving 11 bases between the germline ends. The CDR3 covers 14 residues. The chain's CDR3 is CASSESTANTEAFF. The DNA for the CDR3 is TGTGCCAGCAGCGAGTCAACAGCGAACACTGAAGCTTTCTTT.

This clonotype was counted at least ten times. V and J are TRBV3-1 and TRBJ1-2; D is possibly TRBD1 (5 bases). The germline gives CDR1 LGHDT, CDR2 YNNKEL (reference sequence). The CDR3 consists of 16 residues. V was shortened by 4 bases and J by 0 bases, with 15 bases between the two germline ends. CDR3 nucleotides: TGTGCCAGCAGCCGATCGATCGGGGGAGCTAACTATGGCTACACCTTC. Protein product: CASSRSIGGANYGYTF.

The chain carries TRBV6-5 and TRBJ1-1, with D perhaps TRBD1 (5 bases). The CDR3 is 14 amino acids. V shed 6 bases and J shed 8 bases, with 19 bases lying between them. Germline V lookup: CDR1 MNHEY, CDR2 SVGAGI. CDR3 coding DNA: TGTGCCAGCAGCCCCGGGCAGGGCGGGAGGGAAGCTTTCTTT. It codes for CASSPGQGGREAFF.

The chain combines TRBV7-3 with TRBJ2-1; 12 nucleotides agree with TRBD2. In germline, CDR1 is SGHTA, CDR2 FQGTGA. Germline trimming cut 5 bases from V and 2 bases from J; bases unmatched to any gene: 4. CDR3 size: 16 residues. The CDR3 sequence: CASSPASGGAYNEQFF. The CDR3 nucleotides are TGTGCCAGCAGCCCCGCTAGCGGGGGGGCCTACAATGAGCAGTTCTTC.

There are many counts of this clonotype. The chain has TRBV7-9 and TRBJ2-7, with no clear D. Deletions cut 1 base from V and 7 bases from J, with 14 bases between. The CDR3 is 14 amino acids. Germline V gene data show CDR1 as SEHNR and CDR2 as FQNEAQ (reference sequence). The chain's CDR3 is CASSLDVRREEQYV. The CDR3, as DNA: TGTGCCAGCAGCTTAGATGTGCGCCGCGAGGAGCAGTACGTC.

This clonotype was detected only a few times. The CDR3 is CSVKRSGGALDTQYF. The CDR3 nucleotides are TGCAGCGTTAAAAGAAGCGGGGGGGCTTTGGATACGCAGTATTTT. The chain combines TRBV29-1 with TRBJ2-3; 10 nucleotides line up with TRBD2. The CDR3 is made up of 15 amino acids. Per the germline V gene, CDR1 is SQVTM and CDR2 is ANQGSEA. V shed 5 bases, J shed 6 bases, and the junction held 11 bases outside the gene matches.